This T cell receptor (beta chain) emerged from a study of vaccination and CD4 T cells after COVID-19. Overall study findings and caveats: The study sampled relatively few convalescent patients and omitted early post-infection timepoints. SARS-CoV-2-reactive clonotypes rose nonsignificantly, with the median going from around 20 to 38.

This clonotype is judged medium-sized. What it binds is unknown. Trimming removed 2 bases at V and 3 bases at J, with 9 bases between. This CDR3 has 14 amino acids. CDR1 is WNHNN, CDR2 SYGVQD, per germline (reference sequence). Described treatment: roughly ten-day PBMC culture with coronavirus spike peptide pools or control peptides (ViraFEST assay). Once cultured roughly 10 days, CD4+ T cells underwent isolation by negative selection. At the Johns Hopkins FTIC core, DNA taken from cultured CD4+ T cells was sequenced by way of the Oncomine TCR Beta short-read assay. The authors extracted genomic DNA from cultured CD4+ T cells. In TCRdb, the PCR reads were re-called with MiXCR into one record per CDR3 protein. The sample holds 2,500 to 3,500 distinct CDR3 sequences, about 20% seen once.

Specimen: CD4+ T cells from blood, cultured in vitro. This sequence joins TRBV10-1 and TRBJ2-3; TRBD2 might be the D (5 bases). The sequence was collected from a human donor who had recovered from COVID-19. This chain's CDR3 is CASSEGEWTDTQYF. CDR3 in DNA: TGCGCCAGCAGTGAGGGGGAGTGGACAGATACGCAGTATTTT.